The rows below give T cell receptor beta chains drawn from one sample of a study of beta chain features in type 1 diabetes. Here immunoSEQ multiplex PCR was the method, and the copy in TCRdb shows in-frame clones only, minus some. The sample holds roughly 150,000 clones; 7.8% are singletons and the top ten take around 0.94%. Source material: central memory CD4+ T cells from blood. The receptors here all came from a woman aged 40 to 55 with type 1 diabetes. The CDR3 runs from the conserved cysteine through the conserved F or W. D genes are given only for firm matches. Some rows have no size entry. The others give once, few or many, or a class for an expanded clone.

V,D,size,J,DNA,CDR3
TRBV9,TRBD1,few,TRBJ1-5,TGTGCCAGCAGCTTCGGACAGGGGGCTCAGCCCCAGCATTTT,CASSFGQGAQPQHF
TRBV7-2,NA,few,TRBJ1-2,TGTGCCAGCAGCTTATCTCCAGGGAACTATGGCTACACCTTC,CASSLSPGNYGYTF
TRBV4-3,NA,NA,TRBJ1-1,TGCGCCAGCAGCCTGACAGTGAACACTGAAGCTTTCTTT,CASSLTVNTEAFF
TRBV7-3,NA,few,TRBJ1-1,TGTGCCAGCAGCTTATCCTACAGCACTGAAGCTTTCTTT,CASSLSYSTEAFF
TRBV4-3,TRBD1,NA,TRBJ1-4,TGCGCCAGCAGCCTCTCGACAGGGAAGGCTGAAAAACTGTTTTTT,CASSLSTGKAEKLFF
TRBV29-1,TRBD2,few,TRBJ2-7,TGCAGCGTCAATCTAGCGGGAGGCTCGATGCAGCAGTACTTC,CSVNLAGGSMQQYF
TRBV29-1,NA,few,TRBJ1-1,TGCAGCGTTGGAGGGGGGGACCACACTGAAGCTTTCTTT,CSVGGGDHTEAFF
TRBV5-5,NA,few,TRBJ2-5,TGTGCCAGCAGCTTGGGGCCCGGGGGAGAGACCCAGTACTTC,CASSLGPGGETQYF
TRBV4-2,TRBD1,few,TRBJ2-5,TGTGCCAGCAGCTACTCATATGGACAGGGTGGCTTGGAGACCCAGTACTTC,CASSYSYGQGGLETQYF
TRBV11-2,TRBD2,NA,TRBJ2-5,TGTGCCAGCAGCTTAGGGCTAGCGGGGGCCCGGGAGACCCAGTACTTC,CASSLGLAGARETQYF
TRBV5-4,TRBD2,few,TRBJ2-1,TGTGCCAGCAGCCCATTAGCGGGAGGGTCCTACAATGAGCAGTTCTTC,CASSPLAGGSYNEQFF
TRBV7-2,TRBD1,few,TRBJ1-6,TGTGCCAGCAGCTTAGGTCCCGGGACAGGGAATTCACCCCTCCACTTT,CASSLGPGTGNSPLHF
TRBV28,TRBD1,many,TRBJ2-7,TGTGCCAGCAGTTTTGGTGACAGGGGAGCCTACGAGCAGTACTTC,CASSFGDRGAYEQYF
TRBV28,NA,NA,TRBJ1-2,TGTGCCAGCAGGACACACTATGGCTACACCTTC,CASRTHYGYTF
TRBV30,TRBD1,few,TRBJ2-3,TGTGCCTGGAGGGAAGGTACGCACAGGGGGATAACAGATACGCAGTATTTT,CAWREGTHRGITDTQYF
TRBV28,TRBD2,few,TRBJ2-7,TGTGCCAGCTTTCCGTTAGCGGGACTCTCCTACGAGCAGTACTTC,CASFPLAGLSYEQYF
TRBV7-6,NA,few,TRBJ1-2,TGTGCCAGCAGCTCGACAGGTTCAGGGAACGGCTACACCTTC,CASSSTGSGNGYTF
TRBV27,NA,NA,TRBJ2-7,TGTGCCAGCAGTCCCCTTGGGGGGAACGCCTACGAGCAGTACTTC,CASSPLGGNAYEQYF
TRBV18,NA,few,TRBJ1-5,TGTGCCAGCTCACCTGTGGGGCCGAGTGCGGATCAGCCCCAGCATTTT,CASSPVGPSADQPQHF
TRBV5-4,NA,NA,TRBJ1-2,TGTGCCAGCAGCCCCACCCCGAGTAACTATGGCTACACCTTC,CASSPTPSNYGYTF
TRBV6-5,NA,few,TRBJ1-1,TGTGCCAGCAAAATGCAGATGAACACTGAAGCTTTCTTT,CASKMQMNTEAFF
TRBV7-2,TRBD2,NA,TRBJ2-7,TGTGCCAGCAGCTCTAGCGGGGACTCCTACGAGCAGTACTTC,CASSSSGDSYEQYF
TRBV25-1,NA,many,TRBJ2-6,TGTGCCAGCACCCTCTCTGGGGCCAACGTCCTGACTTTC,CASTLSGANVLTF
TRBV4-1,NA,few,TRBJ2-1,TGCGCCAGCAGCCACGGGGCGGGACCCTACAATGAGCAGTTCTTC,CASSHGAGPYNEQFF
TRBV9,NA,NA,TRBJ2-7,TGTGCCAGCAGCGTAGGGTGGACAGCCTACGAGCAGTACTTC,CASSVGWTAYEQYF
TRBV7-2,TRBD2,NA,TRBJ2-3,TGTGCCAGCAGCCCTGAGCGGGGGGGGTTCGGGGATACGCAGTATTTT,CASSPERGGFGDTQYF
TRBV7-2,NA,NA,TRBJ2-1,TGTGCCAGCAGATTAAGCGATGAGCAGTTCTTC,CASRLSDEQFF
TRBV7-3,NA,NA,TRBJ2-5,TGTGCCAGCAGCTTACTAGCGCAAGAGACCCAGTACTTC,CASSLLAQETQYF
TRBV4-2,TRBD1,many,TRBJ2-5,TGTGCCAGCAGCCAAAGAGGGACAGGGGGTCAAGAGACCCAGTACTTC,CASSQRGTGGQETQYF
TRBV11-3,TRBD1,NA,TRBJ2-2,TGTGCCAGCAGCCAACAGGGGGCGAACACCGGGGAGCTGTTTTTT,CASSQQGANTGELFF
TRBV30,NA,NA,TRBJ1-5,TGTGCCTGGAGTCCTACCTCAGCGGCACTATATGCTGGCAATCAGCCCCAGCATTTT,CAWSPTSAALYAGNQPQHF
TRBV6-6,TRBD1,few,TRBJ2-1,TGTGCCAGCAGCCTAGGGACAGTCAATGAGCAGTTCTTC,CASSLGTVNEQFF
TRBV4-3,NA,few,TRBJ1-1,TGCGCCAGCAGCGCCTGGGGCACCATGAACACTGAAGCTTTCTTT,CASSAWGTMNTEAFF
TRBV27,NA,NA,TRBJ2-3,TGTGCCAGCAGTTACTCGAGGGCAGATACGCAGTATTTT,CASSYSRADTQYF
TRBV28,NA,many,TRBJ2-7,TGTGCCAGCAGTGTCGACAGTATATACGAGCAGTACTTC,CASSVDSIYEQYF
TRBV7-2,NA,NA,TRBJ1-1,TGTGCCAGCAGCCAAGGGGGGGCACACACTGAAGCTTTCTTT,CASSQGGAHTEAFF
TRBV27,NA,NA,TRBJ2-2,TGTGCCAGCAGTTCTTATGTCGGGGAGCTGTTTTTT,CASSSYVGELFF
TRBV11-2,NA,NA,TRBJ2-5,TGTGCCAGCAGCCGACTAGTAGGCGAGACCCAGTACTTC,CASSRLVGETQYF
TRBV7-9,NA,few,TRBJ1-2,TGTGCCAGCAGCATAACAGGGTCCTCTGGCTACACCTTC,CASSITGSSGYTF
TRBV7-3,TRBD1,few,TRBJ1-6,TGTGCCAGCAGCTTAGTTACAGGGGGGGATTCACCCCTCCACTTT,CASSLVTGGDSPLHF
TRBV9,TRBD2,few,TRBJ2-1,TGTGCCAGCAGCTTGGGGGGACTATCCTCCGGGGATGAGCAGTTCTTC,CASSLGGLSSGDEQFF